The sequence of this T cell receptor beta chain was determined in a study of shared clonotypes between healthy human individuals. About the study: The donor group consisted of two women and a few men, aged 18 to 49.

Study-wide findings and caveats: Naive CD4 clonotypes were shared across a few donors at roughly 5.3%. Donor scarcity curtailed the genetic and exposure-history diversity represented herein.

Execution of the assay was at deep level. TCRdb's copy holds only in-frame clones and misses some; the assay was immunoSEQ multiplex PCR. The repertoire holds some 700,000 clones, with about 92% as singletons. This clone was observed once. The antigen is unknown. This CDR3 is built from 16 residues. Germline V gene sequence: CDR1 SGHDT, CDR2 YYEEEE. V lost 0 bases to trimming and J lost 5 bases, with 17 bases between them. The V call is TRBV5-6, the J call TRBJ2-5, with D unresolved. The source material was memory CD8+ T cells from PBMCs. Subset reported: CD45RO+ cells pooled with CCR7-negative TemRA cells. The clonotype originates from a man in his late teens or twenties in good health. Some clones in this sample may be carry-over from other donors' samples. CDR3: CASSLESSSFVETQYF. CDR3 bases: TGTGCCAGCAGCTTGGAGTCGAGCTCCTTCGTTGAGACCCAGTACTTC.